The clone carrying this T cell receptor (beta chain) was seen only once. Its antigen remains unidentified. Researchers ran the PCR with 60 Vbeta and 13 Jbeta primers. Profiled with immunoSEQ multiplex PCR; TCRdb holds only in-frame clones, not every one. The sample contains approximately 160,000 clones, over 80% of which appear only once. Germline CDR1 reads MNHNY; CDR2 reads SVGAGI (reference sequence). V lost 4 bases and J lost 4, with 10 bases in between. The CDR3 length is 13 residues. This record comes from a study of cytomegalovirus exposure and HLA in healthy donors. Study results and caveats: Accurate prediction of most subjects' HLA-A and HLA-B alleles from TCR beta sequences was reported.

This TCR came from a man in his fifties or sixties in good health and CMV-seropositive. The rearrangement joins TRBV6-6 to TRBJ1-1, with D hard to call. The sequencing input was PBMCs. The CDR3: CASSSLGSTEAFF. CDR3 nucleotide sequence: TGTGCCAGCAGTTCTCTGGGGAGCACTGAAGCTTTCTTT.